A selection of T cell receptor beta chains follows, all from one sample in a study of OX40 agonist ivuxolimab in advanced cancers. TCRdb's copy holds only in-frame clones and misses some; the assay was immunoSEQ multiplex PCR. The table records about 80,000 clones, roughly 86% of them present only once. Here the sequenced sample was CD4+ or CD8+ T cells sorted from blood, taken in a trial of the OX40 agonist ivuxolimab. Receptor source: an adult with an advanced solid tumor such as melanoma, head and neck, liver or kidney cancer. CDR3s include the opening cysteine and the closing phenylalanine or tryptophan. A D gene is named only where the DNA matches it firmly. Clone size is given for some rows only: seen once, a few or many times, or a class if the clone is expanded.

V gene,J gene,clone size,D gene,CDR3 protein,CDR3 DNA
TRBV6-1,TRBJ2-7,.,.,CASSGRQAPYEQYF,TGTGCCAGCAGTGGGCGACAGGCTCCCTACGAGCAGTACTTC
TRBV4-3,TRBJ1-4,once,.,CASSQGNRANEKLFF,TGCGCCAGCAGCCAAGGAAACAGGGCAAATGAAAAACTGTTTTTT
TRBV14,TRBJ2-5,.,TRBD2,CASSQERGGSYQETQYF,TGTGCCAGCAGCCAAGAGCGGGGGGGTTCTTACCAAGAGACCCAGTACTTC
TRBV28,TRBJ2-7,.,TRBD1,CASSLGTGSYEQYF,TGTGCCAGCAGTTTAGGGACAGGGTCCTACGAGCAGTACTTC
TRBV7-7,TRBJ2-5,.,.,CASSLGGLGGGETQYF,TGTGCCAGCAGCTTAGGAGGGTTGGGGGGAGGAGAGACCCAGTACTTC
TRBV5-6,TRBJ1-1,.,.,CASSLGRDTEAFF,TGTGCCAGCAGCTTGGGCAGGGACACTGAAGCTTTCTTT
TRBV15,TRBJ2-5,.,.,CATSSRRALSRETQYF,TGTGCCACCAGCAGCCGCCGGGCCCTTAGTCGGGAGACCCAGTACTTC
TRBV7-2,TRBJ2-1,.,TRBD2,CASSPPGLAGGNEQFF,TGTGCCAGCAGCCCACCTGGACTAGCGGGAGGAAATGAGCAGTTCTTC
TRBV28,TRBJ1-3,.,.,CASSFESSGNTIYF,TGTGCCAGCAGTTTTGAAAGCTCTGGAAACACCATATATTTT
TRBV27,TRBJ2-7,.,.,CASSPPGRQSEQYF,TGTGCCAGCAGTCCCCCGGGCAGACAGTCCGAGCAGTACTTC